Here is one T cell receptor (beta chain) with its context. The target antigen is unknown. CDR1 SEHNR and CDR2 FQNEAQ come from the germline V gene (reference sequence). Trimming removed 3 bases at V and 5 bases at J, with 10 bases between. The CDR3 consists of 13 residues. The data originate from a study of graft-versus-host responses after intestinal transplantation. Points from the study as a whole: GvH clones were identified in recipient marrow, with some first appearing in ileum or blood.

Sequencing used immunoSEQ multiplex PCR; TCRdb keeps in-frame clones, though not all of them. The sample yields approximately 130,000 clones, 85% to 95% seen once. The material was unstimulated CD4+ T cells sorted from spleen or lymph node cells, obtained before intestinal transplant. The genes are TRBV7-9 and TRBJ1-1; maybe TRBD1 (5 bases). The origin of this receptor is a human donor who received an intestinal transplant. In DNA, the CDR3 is TGTGCCAGCAGCTTGGGACTTGGAACTGAAGCTTTCTTT. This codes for CASSLGLGTEAFF.